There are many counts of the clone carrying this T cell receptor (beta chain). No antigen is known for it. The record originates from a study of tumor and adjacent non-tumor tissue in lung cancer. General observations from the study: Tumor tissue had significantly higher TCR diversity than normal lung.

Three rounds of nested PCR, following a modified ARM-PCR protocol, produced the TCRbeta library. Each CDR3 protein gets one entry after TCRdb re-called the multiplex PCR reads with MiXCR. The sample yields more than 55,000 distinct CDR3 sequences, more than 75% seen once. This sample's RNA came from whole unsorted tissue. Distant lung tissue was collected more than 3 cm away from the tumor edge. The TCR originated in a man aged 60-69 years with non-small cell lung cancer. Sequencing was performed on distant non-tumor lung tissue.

CDR3 in amino acids: CASSHSGRALEQYF. CDR3 in DNA: TGTGCCAGCAGTCATAGCGGGAGGGCCTTAGAGCAGTACTTC. The chain combines TRBV28 with TRBJ2-7; 11 nucleotides align to TRBD2. After removal of 5 bases from V and 7 bases from J, the junction contained 7 bases not matched to a gene. The length of the CDR3 is 14 residues. Germline V gene lookup returns CDR1 MDHEN and CDR2 SYDVKM. The variable domain in full, completed from reference TRBV28 and TRBJ2-7, reads DVKVTQSSRYLVKRTGEKVFLECVQDMDHENMFWYRQDPGLGLRLIYFSYDVKMKEKGDIPEGYSVSREKKERFSLILESASTNQTSMYLCASSHSGRALEQYFGPGTRLTVT.